The following is a T cell receptor beta chain sequence with its context. As yet, its antigen is unknown. The immunoSEQ assay was version 4, run in survey mode. Assay used: immunoSEQ multiplex PCR; TCRdb lists only in-frame clones, some missing. The table lists about 48,000 clones, around 75% of them singletons. The data originate from a study of persistence of HIV-infected CD4 T cells. This CDR3 region has 14 residues. Germline CDR1 DFQATT, CDR2 SNEGSKA (reference sequence). Trimming cost V 3 bases and J 4 bases, with 15 bases left between them. Lysates of CMV-infected fibroblasts at around 10 ug/mL stimulated these cells. Memory cells lacking CD40L and CD69 with high CD45RO were sorted.

The chain is built from TRBV20-1 and TRBJ1-2; D may be TRBD1 (5 bases). The sequences come from CD4+ T cells sorted from PBMCs after approximately 19-hour stimulation, collected from a patient who received antiretroviral therapy. This clonotype was obtained from an adult man with HIV who was CMV-seropositive. The CDR3 here is CSASVRDGSYGYTF. As DNA, the CDR3 is TGCAGTGCTAGTGTCCGGGACGGCAGCTATGGCTACACCTTC.